The entry below gives a single T cell receptor beta chain sequence along with its context. Its matching antigen is unknown. This record belongs to a study of T cell responses to AZD1222 COVID-19 vaccine. Study results and caveats: Spike-spanning, vaccine-associated CD4 TCRs were dominant at 160-218 and 743-854. Donors, mostly white British, included more females; clonal diversity was possibly underestimated. Unmutated regions of variants are reportedly targeted by nearly half of spike-specific TCRs. Every sample of the repertoires postdated the peak T cell response.

Using immunoSEQ multiplex PCR, the repertoire was profiled, and TCRdb retains in-frame clones only, with some absent. The table includes around 200,000 clones, 94% detected once. The CDR3 totals 15 residues. The V gene lost 3 bases and the J gene lost 3 bases, with 16 bases spanning the gap. Per germline, CDR1 SGDLS and CDR2 YYNGEE. This clonotype originated in an adult who received the AZD1222 COVID-19 vaccine. The source was peripheral blood, collected 28 days after the second AZD1222 dose. This chain uses TRBV9 with TRBJ2-7, with D hard to call. This CDR3 is CASSAGPEKVYEQYF. CDR3 coding DNA: TGTGCCAGCAGCGCCGGTCCAGAGAAGGTCTACGAGCAGTACTTC. Complete variable domain (other parts from reference TRBV9 and TRBJ2-7): DSGVTQTPKHLITATGQRVTLRCSPRSGDLSVYWYQQSLDQGLQFLIQYYNGEERAKGNILERFSAQQFPDLHSELNLSSLELGDSALYFCASSAGPEKVYEQYFGPGTRLTVT.